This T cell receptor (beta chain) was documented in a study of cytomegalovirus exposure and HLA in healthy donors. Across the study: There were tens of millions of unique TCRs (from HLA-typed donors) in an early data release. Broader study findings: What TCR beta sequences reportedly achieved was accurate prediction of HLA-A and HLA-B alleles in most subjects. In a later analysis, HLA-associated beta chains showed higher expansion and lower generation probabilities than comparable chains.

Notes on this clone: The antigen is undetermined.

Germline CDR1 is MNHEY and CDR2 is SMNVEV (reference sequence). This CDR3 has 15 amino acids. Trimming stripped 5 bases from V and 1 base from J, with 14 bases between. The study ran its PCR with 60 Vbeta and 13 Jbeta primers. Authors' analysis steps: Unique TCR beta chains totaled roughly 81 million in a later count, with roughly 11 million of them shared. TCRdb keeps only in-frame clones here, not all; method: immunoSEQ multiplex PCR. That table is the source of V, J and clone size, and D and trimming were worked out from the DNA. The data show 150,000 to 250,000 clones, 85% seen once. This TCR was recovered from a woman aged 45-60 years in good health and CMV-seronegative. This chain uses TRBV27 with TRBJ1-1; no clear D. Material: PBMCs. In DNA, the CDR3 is TGTGCCAGCAGTCCCTACCTGGGCGCGAACACTGAAGCTTTCTTT. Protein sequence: CASSPYLGANTEAFF.